Sequencing of this T cell receptor (beta chain) was carried out in a study of shared clonotypes between healthy human individuals. This CDR3 contains 13 residues. The ends were cut back, 5 bases at V and 1 base at J, with 9 bases in the middle. Germline CDR1 SGHVS, CDR2 FQNEAQ. Profiled with immunoSEQ multiplex PCR; TCRdb holds only in-frame clones, not every one. The sample has approximately 350,000 clones, around 67% seen once. Points from the study as a whole: Relative to memory subsets, naive subsets generally showed larger estimated richness. Clonotype sharing across a few donors was observed for 4.5% to 6.5% of naive CD4 clonotypes.

Of note for this clone: What it binds is not known.

Sample: memory CD4+ T cells sorted from blood. Subset of the sample: CD45RA-negative fraction. The clonotype was recovered from a young man in good health. The chain employs TRBV7-8 and TRBJ2-7; maybe TRBD1 (5 bases). The CDR3 coding sequence is TGTGCCAGCAGCCCTAGGGGATCCTACGAGCAGTACTTC. Translation: CASSPRGSYEQYF.